Listed below are T cell receptor beta chains from one sample, sequenced in a study of cytomegalovirus exposure and HLA in healthy donors. The data were produced by immunoSEQ multiplex PCR, yet TCRdb's version contains in-frame clones alone and is incomplete. The sample shows around 130,000 clones, 75% to 90% of them seen only once. The sample comprised PBMCs. The source is a young man in good health and CMV-seronegative. Each CDR3 is given with its conserved first and last residue. The D gene is left open where the match is weak. Size is omitted from some rows. Given values are once, few, many or a class for expanded clones.

.	TRBV27	.	15	TRBJ1-6	CASSSLSSYNSPLHF	TGTGCCAGCAGTTCCTTGAGCTCCTATAATTCACCCCTCCACTTT
TRBD2	TRBV10-1	few	16	TRBJ2-2	CASSDRTSGGAGELFF	TGCGCCAGCAGTGACCGGACTAGCGGGGGGGCCGGGGAGCTGTTTTTT
TRBD1	TRBV28	.	16	TRBJ1-5	CASRGQGAGSNQPQHF	TGTGCCAGCAGGGGACAGGGGGCAGGTAGCAATCAGCCCCAGCATTTT
.	TRBV19	.	15	TRBJ1-1	CASSIRHLSWAEAFF	TGTGCCAGTAGTATCCGACACCTGTCTTGGGCTGAAGCTTTCTTT
.	TRBV28	.	18	TRBJ2-3	CASSLSPEDLEVPTRQYF	TGTGCCAGCAGTTTATCCCCGGAGGATCTAGAAGTCCCTACGAGGCAGTATTTT
.	TRBV18	few	15	TRBJ1-1	CASSPSGSRGTEAFF	TGTGCCAGCTCACCAAGTGGGTCTAGGGGCACTGAAGCTTTCTTT
.	TRBV27	.	21	TRBJ1-2	CASSLFFPRAMGLRGGSGYTF	TGTGCCAGCAGTTTATTTTTCCCCCGGGCCATGGGGCTTCGGGGGGGCTCTGGCTACACCTTC
.	TRBV7-2	.	14	TRBJ1-5	CASSFERGRQPQHF	TGTGCCAGCAGCTTCGAACGGGGGAGGCAGCCCCAGCATTTT
.	TRBV6-5	.	14	TRBJ1-2	CASSPSGGVGGYTF	TGTGCCAGCAGTCCCTCCGGGGGGGTGGGTGGCTACACCTTC
TRBD2	TRBV28	.	13	TRBJ2-3	CASSQLRLATQYF	TGTGCCAGCAGTCAATTAAGACTAGCTACGCAGTATTTT
TRBD1	TRBV6-1	.	17	TRBJ1-5	CASSERLRTGVGQPQHF	TGTGCCAGCAGTGAAAGGTTACGGACAGGGGTTGGGCAGCCCCAGCATTTT
TRBD2	TRBV4-1	.	17	TRBJ2-3	CASSQGLGAGGRNTQYF	TGCGCCAGCAGCCAAGGTCTGGGGGCGGGGGGCAGGAATACGCAGTATTTT
.	TRBV7-9	once	14	TRBJ2-3	CASSRDTSTDTQYF	TGTGCCAGCAGCCGGGACACATCCACAGATACGCAGTATTTT
.	TRBV6-6	.	16	TRBJ1-6	CASSYAGEADNSPLHF	TGTGCCAGCAGTTACGCCGGGGAGGCCGATAATTCACCCCTCCACTTT
.	TRBV4-3	.	17	TRBJ1-2	CASSQEAVALFNYGYTF	TGCGCCAGCAGCCAAGAGGCGGTGGCACTGTTTAACTATGGCTACACCTTC
TRBD1	TRBV7-2	.	15	TRBJ2-2	CASSRDRTDTGELFF	TGTGCCAGCAGCCGGGACAGGACGGACACCGGGGAGCTGTTTTTT
.	TRBV19	.	16	TRBJ2-6	CASSPTGKAGANGLTF	TGTGCCAGTAGTCCCACAGGGAAAGCTGGGGCCAACGGCCTGACTTTC
TRBD1	TRBV6-5	.	15	TRBJ1-1	CASSSSTGGNTEAFF	TGTGCCAGCAGTTCCTCGACAGGGGGGAACACTGAAGCTTTCTTT
TRBD1	TRBV10-3	few	15	TRBJ2-7	CAISPPGQPSYEQYF	TGTGCCATCAGCCCCCCGGGACAGCCCTCCTACGAGCAGTACTTC
.	TRBV2	once	14	TRBJ1-2	CASVGDNKNYGYTF	TGTGCCAGCGTAGGGGACAATAAGAACTATGGCTACACCTTC
.	TRBV29-1	.	11	TRBJ1-3	CSATYGNTIYF	TGCAGCGCAACATACGGAAACACCATATATTTT
.	TRBV4-2	.	17	TRBJ2-7	CASSQDHWAGPIREQYF	TGTGCCAGCAGCCAAGATCATTGGGCGGGGCCCATTCGCGAGCAGTACTTC
TRBD1	TRBV5-1	.	15	TRBJ2-2	CASSSYRGRTGELFF	TGCGCCAGCAGCTCCTACAGGGGGCGCACCGGGGAGCTGTTTTTT
TRBD2	TRBV28	.	20	TRBJ2-5	CASSPPPWTSGDGFEETQYF	TGTGCCAGCAGTCCACCCCCTTGGACTAGCGGGGATGGTTTTGAAGAGACCCAGTACTTC
.	TRBV6-5	.	13	TRBJ1-2	CASSSQTGTGYTF	TGTGCCAGCAGTTCCCAGACAGGAACCGGCTACACCTTC
.	TRBV28	.	21	TRBJ1-6	CASSLLGGKPRLFSYNSPLHF	TGTGCCAGCAGTTTACTGGGGGGTAAACCTCGACTTTTCTCCTATAATTCACCCCTCCACTTT
TRBD1	TRBV29-1	.	14	TRBJ2-3	CSGGGTGRIDTQYF	TGCAGCGGAGGAGGGACAGGGAGGATAGATACGCAGTATTTT
TRBD1	TRBV19	few	16	TRBJ2-7	CASSQLQGAKPYEQYF	TGTGCCAGTAGTCAACTACAGGGGGCAAAACCCTACGAGCAGTACTTC
.	TRBV18	.	14	TRBJ2-5	CASSPGRVLETQYF	TGTGCCAGCTCACCGGGCAGGGTGCTAGAGACCCAGTACTTC
TRBD1	TRBV7-8	.	21	TRBJ1-2	CASSLLETPTSADTGVYGYTF	TGTGCCAGCAGCTTACTTGAGACCCCGACCTCCGCTGACACAGGGGTTTATGGCTACACCTTC
TRBD1	TRBV10-3	.	15	TRBJ2-2	CAISDSQGITGELFF	TGTGCCATCAGTGATTCACAGGGGATAACCGGGGAGCTGTTTTTT
TRBD1	TRBV14	.	14	TRBJ1-3	CASRRTGAGNTIYF	TGTGCCAGCAGGAGGACAGGGGCTGGAAACACCATATATTTT
TRBD2	TRBV6-1	.	15	TRBJ2-7	CASSEIAGGMHEQYF	TGTGCCAGCAGTGAAATAGCGGGGGGGATGCACGAGCAGTACTTC
.	TRBV9	few	15	TRBJ2-3	CASSVDGRVGDTQYF	TGTGCCAGCAGCGTAGACGGCAGGGTCGGAGATACGCAGTATTTT
.	TRBV27	.	15	TRBJ2-7	CASSLREGGPYEQYF	TGTGCCAGCAGTTTGAGGGAGGGGGGTCCCTACGAGCAGTACTTC
.	TRBV28	.	11	TRBJ2-7	CASSSPNEQYF	TGTGCCAGCAGTTCCCCAAACGAGCAGTACTTC
TRBD1	TRBV6-5	.	11	TRBJ2-3	CASSSRQGQYF	TGTGCCAGCAGTTCCAGACAGGGGCAGTATTTT
.	TRBV19	.	12	TRBJ1-1	CASSTGLTEAFF	TGTGCCAGTAGTACTGGACTGACTGAAGCTTTCTTT
.	TRBV5-6	.	14	TRBJ1-1	CASSFPQGRTEAFF	TGTGCCAGCAGCTTTCCCCAGGGGCGGACTGAAGCTTTCTTT
TRBD2	TRBV13	.	18	TRBJ2-1	CASSLVASGALAYNEQFF	TGTGCCAGCAGCTTAGTGGCTAGCGGGGCCCTCGCCTACAATGAGCAGTTCTTC
TRBD1	TRBV4-1	.	18	TRBJ1-2	CASSQERRAGQANYGYTF	TGCGCCAGCAGCCAAGAGAGACGGGCGGGACAGGCTAACTATGGCTACACCTTC
.	TRBV5-1	.	17	TRBJ1-1	CASSLANRAGENTEAFF	TGCGCCAGCAGCTTGGCCAATCGGGCAGGGGAGAACACTGAAGCTTTCTTT
.	TRBV28	.	16	TRBJ2-7	CASSFMGQGGLYEQYF	TGTGCCAGCAGTTTCATGGGGCAGGGGGGACTCTACGAGCAGTACTTC
.	TRBV7-2	once	14	TRBJ2-2	CASSLGGRPGELFF	TGTGCCAGCAGCTTAGGGGGGCGTCCCGGGGAGCTGTTTTTT
.	TRBV28	.	14	TRBJ2-7	CASSFHDTGYEQYF	TGTGCCAGCAGTTTCCACGACACAGGCTACGAGCAGTACTTC
TRBD1	TRBV19	.	13	TRBJ2-7	CASSNTGGYEQYF	TGTGCCAGTAGTAATACAGGGGGCTACGAGCAGTACTTC
.	TRBV15	.	17	TRBJ2-7	CATSGPTGALRFGEQYF	TGTGCCACCAGCGGACCTACAGGAGCCCTACGGTTCGGCGAGCAGTACTTC
TRBD2	TRBV5-6	.	17	TRBJ2-7	CASSRRTSGGFKNEQYF	TGTGCCAGCAGCCGCCGGACTAGCGGGGGTTTCAAGAACGAGCAGTACTTC
TRBD2	TRBV4-1	few	16	TRBJ2-1	CASSQVAGGRWNEQFF	TGCGCCAGCAGCCAGGTAGCGGGGGGGCGCTGGAATGAGCAGTTCTTC
.	TRBV6-1	.	17	TRBJ1-5	CASSEGGGFGVRQPQHF	TGTGCCAGCAGTGAAGGGGGGGGATTTGGGGTTCGGCAGCCCCAGCATTTT
.	TRBV4-3	.	15	TRBJ2-7	CASSFSSEESYEQYF	TGCGCCAGCAGCTTTTCGAGCGAGGAGTCCTACGAGCAGTACTTC
TRBD1	TRBV2	.	15	TRBJ2-2	CASSQDRVSTGELFF	TGTGCCAGCAGTCAAGACAGGGTTAGCACCGGGGAGCTGTTTTTT
.	TRBV5-8	.	12	TRBJ2-1	CASSLLGGEQFF	TGTGCCAGCAGCTTGCTAGGGGGAGAGCAGTTCTTC
.	TRBV10-3	.	14	TRBJ1-4	CAISGSGGEEKLFF	TGTGCCATCAGTGGATCGGGGGGTGAGGAAAAACTGTTTTTT
.	TRBV5-1	.	15	TRBJ1-1	CASSLRWGGNTEAFF	TGCGCCAGCAGCCTCAGGTGGGGGGGGAACACTGAAGCTTTCTTT
.	TRBV2	few	12	TRBJ1-2	CASLRVNYGYTF	TGTGCCAGCCTCAGGGTTAACTATGGCTACACCTTC
.	TRBV10-1	.	13	TRBJ2-4	CASSESVGDIQYF	TGCGCCAGCAGTGAGTCTGTAGGGGACATTCAGTACTTC
TRBD1	TRBV5-1	.	16	TRBJ2-5	CASSLAGTGGEETQYF	TGCGCCAGCAGCTTGGCCGGGACAGGGGGGGAAGAGACCCAGTACTTC
TRBD2	TRBV7-9	.	15	TRBJ2-7	CSSSPSAGGKYEQYF	TGTTCCAGCAGCCCATCAGCGGGGGGGAAATACGAGCAGTACTTC